This entry lists 9 T cell receptor beta chains sequenced from one sample in a study of radiotherapy plus CTLA-4 blockade in lung cancer. Some clones are missing from TCRdb's copy, which holds only in-frame ones; the method was immunoSEQ multiplex PCR. This sample has about 95,000 clones, with 82% found just once. The starting material was peripheral blood, obtained from a patient treated with radiotherapy plus ipilimumab. These TCRs come from a human donor with non-small cell lung cancer who had a partial response to radiotherapy plus ipilimumab.

The rearrangement links TRBV11-2 to TRBJ2-7; 11 nucleotides line up with TRBD2. Germline V gene lookup returns CDR1 SGHAT and CDR2 FQNNGV. This CDR3 has 15 amino acids. J was trimmed by 6 bases and V by 4 bases; bases with no gene match: 8. Written as DNA, the CDR3 is TGTGCCAGCAGCTACATAGCGGGAGGGTGGGGCGAGCAGTACTTC. It codes for CASSYIAGGWGEQYF.

The gene calls are TRBV19 and TRBJ1-1; tentative D call: TRBD1 (6 bases). V was clipped by 3 bases and J by 1 base, with 9 bases between them. The germline gives CDR1 LNHDA, CDR2 SQIVND (reference sequence). This CDR3 spans 14 amino acids. CDR3: CASSIGTPNTEAFF. CDR3 nucleotides: TGTGCCAGTAGTATCGGGACACCGAACACTGAAGCTTTCTTT.

This clone was counted a single time. The rearrangement joins TRBV7-3 to TRBJ2-3; 9 bases map to TRBD2. The germline V gene has CDR1 SGHTA and CDR2 FQGTGA. The CDR3 is 15 residues long. V trimming: 5 bases; J trimming: 4 bases; junction bases outside the gene matches: 7. The CDR3 DNA sequence: TGTGCCAGCAGCCCATACGCGGGAGGGGCAGATACGCAGTATTTT. It is translated as CASSPYAGGADTQYF.

This chain uses TRBV7-3 with TRBJ2-2; D possibly corresponds to TRBD2 (6 bases). This CDR3 region has 12 residues. The germline V gene has CDR1 SGHTA and CDR2 FQGTGA. V was cut by 8 bases and J by 6 bases, with 10 bases left in between. CDR3 protein: CASAGGPGELFF. In nucleotides, the CDR3 is TGTGCCAGCGCCGGGGGACCCGGGGAGCTGTTTTTT. The full variable domain, rest sourced from reference TRBV7-3 and TRBJ2-2, is GAGVSQTPSNKVTEKGKYVELRCDPISGHTALYWYRQSLGQGPEFLIYFQGTGAADDSGLPNDRFFAVRPEGSVSTLKIQRTERGDSAVYLCASAGGPGELFFGEGSRLTVL.

The chain links TRBV12-5 to TRBJ2-3; D not resolved. The CDR3 runs 15 residues. Trimming cost V 1 base and J 4 bases, with 12 bases left between them. Germline lookup yields CDR1 LGHNT and CDR2 FRNRAP. CDR3 nucleotide sequence: TGTGCTAGTGGTTTGGGGTCAGGTTCGGCAGATACGCAGTATTTT. Translating gives CASGLGSGSADTQYF.

The chain couples TRBV19 to TRBJ2-5; 11 bases are shared with TRBD1. This CDR3 spans 16 amino acids. The germline V gene has CDR1 LNHDA and CDR2 SQIVND (reference sequence). The J segment lost 2 bases and the V segment lost 1 base, leaving 3 bases of the junction unmatched. The CDR3 nucleotides read TGTGCCAGTAGTATAGGAGGGACAGGGGGGCAAGAGACCCAGTACTTC. Translation gives CASSIGGTGGQETQYF. The complete variable domain, with remaining parts taken from reference TRBV19 and TRBJ2-5, reads DGGITQSPKYLFRKEGQNVTLSCEQNLNHDAMYWYRQDPGQGLRLIYYSQIVNDFQKGDIAEGYSVSREKKESFPLTVTSAQKNPTAFYLCASSIGGTGGQETQYFGPGTRLLVL.

In its sample, this clone was seen once. This chain uses TRBV2 with TRBJ1-4; the D gene is possibly TRBD1 (5 bases). This CDR3 spans 12 amino acids. The V and J ends lost 10 bases and 1 base respectively, with 7 bases between them. CDR1 is SNHLY, CDR2 FYNNEI, per germline. The DNA of the CDR3 is TGTGCCACAACAGGAACTAATGAAAAACTGTTTTTT. This gives the protein CATTGTNEKLFF.

The sample holds a few counts of this clone. The CDR3 sequence is CASSGGRGAGTSGRGDLLVHEQYF. CDR3 in DNA: TGCGCCAGCAGCGGGGGTCGGGGCGCCGGGACTAGCGGGCGCGGGGATTTGTTGGTCCACGAGCAGTACTTC. This chain uses TRBV5-1 with TRBJ2-7; the match to TRBD2 covers 12 bases. CDR1 is SGHRS and CDR2 is YFSETQ in the germline V gene. The CDR3 totals 24 residues. Trimming took 4 bases from V and 5 from J; bases not matched to a gene: 34. Full variable domain (outside the CDR3, taken from reference TRBV5-1 and TRBJ2-7): KAGVTQTPRYLIKTRGQQVTLSCSPISGHRSVSWYQQTPGQGLQFLFEYFSETQRNKGNFPGRFSGRQFSNSRSEMNVSTLELGDSALYLCASSGGRGAGTSGRGDLLVHEQYFGPGTRLTVT.

This clone was observed a single time. This chain links TRBV2 with TRBJ1-5, with 9 bases that match TRBD1. The CDR3 length is 16 residues. V trimming: 4 bases; J trimming: 3 bases; junction bases outside the gene matches: 7. Germline-derived CDR1 and CDR2 are SNHLY and FYNNEI. As DNA, the CDR3 is TGTGCCAGCAGTGTGGGTGGGGACAGGGTCAATCAGCCCCAGCATTTT. Its protein is CASSVGGDRVNQPQHF.